Listed below are T cell receptor beta chains from one sample, sequenced in a study of blood T cell repertoires in COVID-19. The protocol was immunoSEQ multiplex PCR, while the TCRdb copy is restricted to in-frame clones and leaves out a portion. Of roughly 320,000 clones listed, 70% to 90% are singletons. The sequencing input was peripheral blood. The receptors were sampled from a human donor in a cohort sampled during active COVID-19. Each CDR3 is given with its conserved first and last residue. Fields, in order: J gene, clone size, V gene, D gene, CDR3 protein, CDR3 DNA. D genes are given only for firm matches. The size field is filled for only some rows; it gives once, few, many or a size class.

TRBJ1-1,NA,TRBV6-5,TRBD1,CASRDRVVRNTEAFF,TGTGCCAGCCGAGACAGGGTAGTACGCAACACTGAAGCTTTCTTT
TRBJ2-7,NA,TRBV30,TRBD1,CAWSWTGGSYEQYF,TGTGCCTGGAGTTGGACAGGAGGCTCCTACGAGCAGTACTTC
TRBJ2-3,NA,TRBV19,TRBD2,CASNRAAGSAGGRTDTQYF,TGTGCCAGTAATCGGGCTGCAGGATCAGCGGGGGGGCGCACAGATACGCAGTATTTT
TRBJ1-4,NA,TRBV9,NA,CASSASGSSWEKLFF,TGTGCCAGCAGCGCCTCAGGGTCATCCTGGGAAAAACTGTTTTTT
TRBJ1-5,NA,TRBV6-4,TRBD1,CASSVDREQPQHF,TGTGCCAGCAGTGTGGACAGGGAACAGCCCCAGCATTTT
TRBJ1-1,once,TRBV7-8,NA,CALSLVRNTEAFF,TGTGCCCTTTCCTTAGTTCGGAACACTGAAGCTTTCTTT
TRBJ1-2,NA,TRBV15,NA,CATSRGGSYYGYTF,TGTGCCACCAGCAGAGGCGGGTCATATTATGGCTACACCTTC
TRBJ2-7,NA,TRBV7-8,TRBD1,CASSLDRGKTYEQYF,TGTGCCAGCAGCCTTGACAGGGGGAAAACCTACGAGCAGTACTTC
TRBJ1-1,once,TRBV10-3,NA,CAISEWGSEGTEAFF,TGTGCCATCAGTGAGTGGGGAAGTGAGGGCACTGAAGCTTTCTTT
TRBJ2-3,once,TRBV28,NA,CASTQGSAPFTDTQYF,TGTGCCAGCACCCAGGGGAGCGCCCCCTTTACGGATACGCAGTATTTT
TRBJ1-5,once,TRBV2,NA,CASSEGSYSNQPQHF,TGTGCCAGCAGTGAAGGTAGTTATAGCAATCAGCCCCAGCATTTT